This T cell receptor beta chain appears in the sequencing data of a study of radiation and T cells in renal cell carcinoma. In the study overall: Nephrectomy followed 15 Gy stereotactic body radiation by 4 weeks. Findings and caveats of the study: In blood, top tumor clones expanded by 2 weeks, shrinking by 4. Baseline intratumoral clonotype presence is unknown without pretreatment biopsies.

Time point in this sample: blood 2 weeks post-SBRT. Treatment reported: 15 Gy SBRT to primary tumor, nephrectomy 4 weeks later. The data were produced by immunoSEQ multiplex PCR, yet TCRdb's version contains in-frame clones alone and is incomplete. Of 100,000 to 150,000 clones listed, more than 70% were seen once; the top ten hold around 6%. About this clone: The antigen remains unidentified.

V was pared by 5 bases and J by 5 bases, with 10 bases of the junction left unmatched. Germline lookup yields CDR1 MDHEN and CDR2 SYDVKM. CDR3 length: 16 residues. The rearrangement joins TRBV28 to TRBJ2-3; 10 bases fit TRBD1. Sequencing used blood, obtained from a patient whose treatment included radiotherapy and nephrectomy. The TCR originated in a woman in her 70s with renal cell carcinoma. The CDR3, as DNA: TGTGCCAGCAGTGTATCGGGACAGGGGTGGAAAGATACGCAGTATTTT. Encoded protein: CASSVSGQGWKDTQYF.